The 5 T cell receptor beta chains in this list originate from one sample, sequenced in a study of blood T cell repertoires in COVID-19. Produced via immunoSEQ multiplex PCR; TCRdb's table is partial and in-frame only. The table includes some 250,000 clones, approximately 90% detected once. The sample taken for sequencing was PBMCs or T cells enriched from blood (not recorded which). All receptors come from a man in his forties who had recovered from COVID-19.

V usage is TRBV29-1 and J usage is TRBJ2-1; no reliable D call. The germline CDR1 and CDR2 sequences are SQVTM and ANQGSEA. The ends were cut back, 2 bases at V and 7 bases at J, with 9 bases in the middle. The CDR3 is 12 amino acids. The CDR3 protein is CSVETEWNEQFF. The CDR3 DNA sequence: TGCAGCGTTGAAACCGAGTGGAATGAGCAGTTCTTC.

The CDR3 DNA reads TGTGCCAGCAGTGAACAGGCCTATGGCTACACCTTC. This codes for CASSEQAYGYTF. The chain recombines TRBV6-1 with TRBJ1-2; D uncertain. The CDR3 spans 12 residues. V dropped 2 bases and J dropped 4 bases, with 5 bases sitting between them. The germline V gene has CDR1 MNHNS and CDR2 SASEGT.

V gene TRBV28 combines with J gene TRBJ2-7; no clear D. Trimming shortened V by 3 bases and J by 1 base, and 4 bases separated the two germline ends. This CDR3 spans 12 amino acids. Germline CDR1 is MDHEN and CDR2 is SYDVKM. The CDR3 DNA reads TGTGCCAGCAGTTTCGAGTCCTACGAGCAGTACTTC. Protein: CASSFESYEQYF.

The V and J genes are TRBV28 and TRBJ2-7, with 10 bases matching TRBD2. CDR3 length: 14 residues. Germline-derived CDR1 and CDR2 are MDHEN and SYDVKM. The CDR3 protein is CVSGRTSGKYEQYF. CDR3 DNA: TGTGTCTCCGGGAGGACTAGCGGAAAATACGAGCAGTACTTC.

The V gene is TRBV7-3, the J gene TRBJ2-5, with 7 bases fitting TRBD2. The V gene end was trimmed by 5 bases and the J gene end by 5 bases; junction bases not matched to a gene: 5. This CDR3 comprises 13 residues. From germline, CDR1 is SGHTA and CDR2 FQGTGA. CDR3 sequence reads: CASSEGLGETQYF. CDR3 nucleotide sequence: TGTGCCAGCAGCGAAGGACTAGGGGAGACCCAGTACTTC.